A selection of T cell receptor beta chains follows, all from one sample in a study of regulatory T cells in long-lasting Graves disease. TCRdb passed the multiplex PCR reads through MiXCR, listing each CDR3 protein once. The sample contains about 470,000 distinct CDR3 sequences, 20% to 25% of which appear only once. The sample in question was peripheral blood mononuclear cells (PBMCs), obtained when the disease was refractory, from a patient treated with antithyroid drugs. These receptors were collected from a female donor with Graves disease. Each CDR3 is given with its conserved first and last residue. Clone size is not always given. Where it is, it says once, few, many or a class for expanded clones.

clone_size: many
v_call: TRBV2
cdr3_aa: CASAPEEKLFF

clone_size: many
v_call: TRBV2
cdr3_aa: CASSARDNAFF

clone_size: few
v_call: TRBV5-1
cdr3_aa: CASHLMEGVNTEAFF

clone_size: NA
v_call: TRBV15
cdr3_aa: CATSIDRDRAYNEQFF

clone_size: few
v_call: TRBV5-5
cdr3_aa: CASSHGTSGGYQETQYF

clone_size: many
v_call: TRBV28
cdr3_aa: CASSPYLNGAGGQPQHF

clone_size: NA
v_call: TRBV20-1
cdr3_aa: CSARQLNTEAFF

clone_size: NA
v_call: TRBV7-2
cdr3_aa: CASSRVPGDHNQPQHF

clone_size: NA
v_call: TRBV28
cdr3_aa: CASSFSTGGLVEQFF

clone_size: NA
v_call: TRBV4-1
cdr3_aa: CASSQKEGKGVGYEQYF

clone_size: NA
v_call: TRBV29-1
cdr3_aa: CSAQGSTDTQYF

clone_size: NA
v_call: TRBV5-1
cdr3_aa: CASSLGGITYEQYF

clone_size: NA
v_call: TRBV29-1
cdr3_aa: CSVRQGGTDTQYF

clone_size: many
v_call: TRBV20-1
cdr3_aa: CSAPLWTSGTYEQYF

clone_size: few
v_call: TRBV7-2
cdr3_aa: CASSFGGLNTGELFF

clone_size: NA
v_call: TRBV4-1
cdr3_aa: CASSHASGSTVETQYF

clone_size: many
v_call: TRBV15
cdr3_aa: CATSRDLIGEDSGYTF

clone_size: NA
v_call: TRBV5-1
cdr3_aa: CASSLVGSGVNEQFF

clone_size: NA
v_call: TRBV7-9
cdr3_aa: CASSSSGTGYREQYF

clone_size: few
v_call: TRBV20-1
cdr3_aa: CSSQASSGELFF

clone_size: few
v_call: TRBV2
cdr3_aa: CASSEAEGNIQYF

clone_size: few
v_call: TRBV6-1
cdr3_aa: CASTSGFLAGSGNTIYF

clone_size: many
v_call: TRBV7-2
cdr3_aa: CASSPLAGGYEQYF

clone_size: NA
v_call: TRBV7-2
cdr3_aa: CASSRREGGTEAFF

clone_size: NA
v_call: TRBV28
cdr3_aa: CASENAAEYQPQHF

clone_size: NA
v_call: TRBV6-5
cdr3_aa: CASSFGDRGYPNSPLHF

clone_size: many
v_call: TRBV6-5
cdr3_aa: CASSYTQHRHDGYTF

clone_size: few
v_call: TRBV6-1
cdr3_aa: CASTRGQGIAYEQYF

clone_size: NA
v_call: TRBV5-4
cdr3_aa: CASSLFGVRQRSPLHF

clone_size: many
v_call: TRBV20-1
cdr3_aa: CSARDPRKETQYF

clone_size: NA
v_call: TRBV7-2
cdr3_aa: CASSSRGGGAGTTDTQYF

clone_size: NA
v_call: TRBV7-9
cdr3_aa: CASSLPAGTGGSGGPEQYF

clone_size: many
v_call: TRBV11-2
cdr3_aa: CASSLGSPLYEQYF

clone_size: many
v_call: TRBV6-2/TRBV6-3
cdr3_aa: CASSSESTGGDTGELFF

clone_size: NA
v_call: TRBV5-1
cdr3_aa: CASSPERGPLNQPQHF

clone_size: few
v_call: TRBV9
cdr3_aa: CASSREGDYQPQHF

clone_size: NA
v_call: TRBV3-1
cdr3_aa: CASSRGTPNEQYF

clone_size: NA
v_call: TRBV5-1
cdr3_aa: CASSPGLLNTIYF

clone_size: many
v_call: TRBV10-3
cdr3_aa: CAISPEGGRKNIQYF

clone_size: many
v_call: TRBV6-1
cdr3_aa: CASGRAGQETQYF